These 27 T cell receptor beta chains came from one sample sequenced in a study of blood T cell repertoires in COVID-19 (dated by TCRdb to 2018 to 2020). The library relied on the immunoSEQ multiplex PCR assay. TCRdb re-hosts the immuneACCESS table, in-frame sequences only. Its copies lack some clones; in the studies checked, an unresolved V gene accounts for under half of them, and the cause for the rest is not known. Present in this sample are around 190,000 clones, 89% of which were seen just once. About 2.1% of the sample lies in the top ten. Sequencing was carried out using peripheral blood. The origin of the receptors is a man aged 18 to 29 who had recovered from COVID-19.

The chain employs TRBV24-1 and TRBJ1-2; weak D call: TRBD1 (5 bases). V was trimmed by 10 bases and J by 7 bases, leaving 6 bases between them. Germline lookup yields CDR1 KGHDR and CDR2 SFDVKD. There are 9 residues in the CDR3. The CDR3: CATGVGYTF. In DNA, the CDR3 is TGTGCCACAGGGGTTGGCTACACCTTC.

This sequence joins TRBV7-9 and TRBJ1-4, with TRBD1 identical over 7 bases. Germline-derived CDR1 and CDR2 are SEHNR and FQNEAQ (reference sequence). Trimming took 1 base from V and 8 from J; bases not matched to a gene: 4. This CDR3 is 14 amino acids long. In nucleotides, the CDR3 is TGTGCCAGCAGCTTAGGCGGAGGGGGCGAAAAACTGTTTTTT. This encodes CASSLGGGGEKLFF.

There are a few counts of this clone. Mismatch with germline at one junction end may stem from a read error. The rearrangement uses TRBV4-3 and TRBJ1-3, with D perhaps TRBD1 (5 bases). The CDR3 is 18 residues long. Germline-derived CDR1 and CDR2 are LGHNA and YSLEER. CDR3 sequence (DNA): TGCGCCAGCAGCGAAGAATGGAGGGCAGGGAGCTCTGGAAACACCATATATTTT. It specifies CASSEEWRAGSSGNTIYF.

V is TRBV29-1 and J is TRBJ1-2; 9 bases agree with TRBD1. Trimming took 6 bases from V and 0 from J; bases not matched to a gene: 8. Germline CDR1 reads SQVTM; CDR2 reads ANQGSEA. CDR3 length equals 15 residues. CDR3 in DNA: TGCAGCGTCCTACGAACAGGGGGCTCTAACTATGGCTACACCTTC. Translation: CSVLRTGGSNYGYTF.

This chain uses TRBV30 with TRBJ1-2; D uncertain. V lost 1 base to trimming and J lost 8 bases, with 14 bases between them. The CDR3 covers 13 residues. The V gene's germline CDR1 is GTSNPN and CDR2 SVGIG (reference sequence). In DNA, the CDR3 is TGTGCCTGGAGTGATCAAGGTTCGCGGGGCTACACCTTC. This codes for CAWSDQGSRGYTF.

V usage is TRBV7-6 and J usage is TRBJ2-1, with 7 bases that match TRBD2. In germline, CDR1 is SGHVS, CDR2 FNYEAQ. The V segment lost 7 bases and the J segment 9 bases; nucleotides outside the gene matches: 15. This CDR3 spans 15 amino acids. CDR3 protein: CASTSMRGTWSEQFF. In nucleotides, the CDR3 is TGTGCCAGCACCTCAATGCGGGGGACTTGGAGTGAGCAGTTCTTC.

This chain connects TRBV14 to TRBJ1-1; no firm D call. This CDR3 contains 13 residues. Germline lookup yields CDR1 SGHDN and CDR2 FVKESK. V shed 7 bases and J shed 8 bases, with 17 bases lying between them. CDR3 protein: CASTAVGSREAFF. CDR3 sequence (DNA): TGTGCCAGCACAGCCGTGGGCAGCCGCGAAGCTTTCTTT.

The chain employs TRBV6-2 or TRBV6-3 and TRBJ1-1, with TRBD1 matching over 8 bases. Trimming took 2 bases from V and 10 from J; bases not matched to a gene: 15. There are 16 residues in the CDR3. Germline loops: CDR1 MNHEY, CDR2 SVGEGT. CDR3 region: CASSYVVGQGDGGAFF. In DNA form, the CDR3 reads TGTGCCAGCAGTTACGTGGTAGGACAGGGAGACGGAGGAGCTTTCTTT.

The chain joins TRBV5-1 to TRBJ1-4; D is possibly TRBD1 (6 bases). Germline V gene data show CDR1 as SGHRS and CDR2 as YFSETQ. This CDR3 is built from 14 residues. The V gene lost 0 bases and the J gene lost 8 bases, with 11 bases spanning the gap. CDR3: CASSLGTVQEKLFF. The CDR3 bases are TGCGCCAGCAGCTTGGGGACAGTTCAGGAAAAACTGTTTTTT. The full variable domain, in which reference TRBV5-1 and TRBJ1-4 provide the parts outside the CDR3, is KAGVTQTPRYLIKTRGQQVTLSCSPISGHRSVSWYQQTPGQGLQFLFEYFSETQRNKGNFPGRFSGRQFSNSRSEMNVSTLELGDSALYLCASSLGTVQEKLFFGSGTQLSVL.

This chain joins TRBV4-2 and TRBJ2-7; 8 bases match TRBD1. V dropped 1 base and J dropped 2; count of bases not matched to a gene: 4. CDR1 is LGHNA, CDR2 YNFKEQ, per germline. This CDR3 has 15 amino acids. For the CDR3, the DNA is TGTGCCAGCAGCCAAGGGACAGGGAGCACCTACGAGCAGTACTTC. This codes for CASSQGTGSTYEQYF.

This chain links TRBV7-2 with TRBJ2-1; TRBD2 matches at 14 bases. J lost 8 bases, V lost 5 bases, and 11 bases had no gene match. The CDR3 is 17 residues long. Per the germline V gene, CDR1 is SGHTA and CDR2 is FQGNSA. CDR3 amino acids: CASSPLTSGRAGYEQFF. The CDR3 DNA follows: TGTGCCAGCAGCCCACTGACTAGCGGGAGGGCCGGCTATGAGCAGTTCTTC.

This sequence joins TRBV7-8 and TRBJ2-1; TRBD2 matches at 8 bases. The J segment lost 0 bases and the V segment lost 5 bases, leaving 3 bases of the junction unmatched. The germline V gene encodes CDR1 SGHVS and CDR2 FQNEAQ. CDR3 length equals 15 residues. The CDR3 region is CASSQGTSSYNEQFF. CDR3 coding DNA: TGTGCCAGCAGCCAAGGGACTAGCTCCTACAATGAGCAGTTCTTC.

The chain couples TRBV15 to TRBJ2-1, with 8 nucleotides matching TRBD2. V gave up 3 bases and J gave up 10 bases; unmatched junction bases: 14. The length of the CDR3 is 16 residues. CDR1 LNHNV and CDR2 YYDKDF come from the germline V gene (reference sequence). CDR3 coding DNA: TGTGCCACCAGCAGGGTTGGATCAGCGGGAGAGGGAGAGCAGTTCTTC. Amino acids: CATSRVGSAGEGEQFF. The variable domain in full, with the rest retrieved from reference TRBV15 and TRBJ2-1, is DAMVIQNPRYQVTQFGKPVTLSCSQTLNHNVMYWYQQKSSQAPKLLFHYYDKDFNNEADTPDNFQSRRPNTSFCFLDIRSPGLGDTAMYLCATSRVGSAGEGEQFFGPGTRLTVL.

The CDR3 sequence: CASSQDDDSAYGYTF. The CDR3 coding sequence is TGCGCCAGCAGCCAGGATGATGACAGTGCCTATGGCTACACCTTC. The chain carries TRBV4-1 and TRBJ1-2; tentative D call: TRBD1 (5 bases). CDR1 is MGHRA, CDR2 YSYEKL, per germline. This CDR3 region has 15 residues. With 3 bases removed from V and 4 bases from J, the gap between germline ends came to 15 bases.

The chain recombines TRBV5-4 with TRBJ1-5; D is ambiguous. In germline, CDR1 is SGHNT, CDR2 YYREEE (reference sequence). The CDR3 has 14 amino acids. Trimming left V 1 base short and J 11 bases short, with 16 bases between. The CDR3 bases are TGTGCCAGCAGCTTGCGTCCGGGTGAGAGGGCCCAGCATTTT. It encodes CASSLRPGERAQHF.

The J gene is TRBJ1-1, the V gene TRBV2; TRBD1 might be the D (6 bases). Germline CDR1 reads SNHLY; CDR2 reads FYNNEI. The V and J ends lost 1 base and 11 bases respectively, with 17 bases between them. The CDR3 is 14 residues long. The CDR3 DNA reads TGTGCCAGCAGTGAAGGGGCGGGGGCGAGTGGCGCTTTCTTT. Amino acid sequence: CASSEGAGASGAFF. Full variable domain (rest looked up from reference TRBV2 and TRBJ1-1): EPEVTQTPSHQVTQMGQEVILRCVPISNHLYFYWYRQILGQKVEFLVSFYNNEISEKSEIFDDQFSVERPDGSNFTLKIRSTKLEDSAMYFCASSEGAGASGAFFGQGTRLTVV.

The rearrangement uses TRBV15 and TRBJ2-7; 9 nucleotides line up with TRBD1. V trimming: 0 bases; J trimming: 4 bases; junction bases outside the gene matches: 4. This CDR3 region has 15 residues. In germline, CDR1 is LNHNV, CDR2 YYDKDF (reference sequence). The CDR3 DNA is TGTGCCACCAGCAGAGACGCGACAGGGGGTTACGAGCAGTACTTC. It encodes CATSRDATGGYEQYF.

The chain joins TRBV9 to TRBJ1-5; D ambiguous. V lost 0 bases and J lost 6, with 10 bases in between. CDR1 is SGDLS and CDR2 is YYNGEE in the germline V gene. The CDR3 runs 14 residues. CDR3 DNA: TGTGCCAGCAGCGTAGGGGCAGGTGGTCAGCCCCAGCATTTT. Translating gives CASSVGAGGQPQHF.

This clone occurred once. The chain is built from TRBV6-5 and TRBJ2-7, with 9 bases lining up with TRBD1. Germline V gene data show CDR1 as MNHEY and CDR2 as SVGAGI. The CDR3 covers 12 residues. The ends lost 10 bases at V and 6 bases at J; junction bases unmatched: 7. The CDR3 reads CAIQGAKGEQYF. The CDR3 DNA is TGTGCCATACAGGGGGCGAAGGGCGAGCAGTACTTC.

In its sample, this clone was seen once. This chain connects TRBV6-2 or TRBV6-3 to TRBJ2-7, with D perhaps TRBD2 (6 bases). The length of the CDR3 is 15 residues. Germline-derived CDR1 and CDR2 are MNHEY and SVGEGT. V lost 4 bases, J lost 0 bases, and 13 bases lay in between. In DNA form, the CDR3 reads TGTGCCAGCAGTTTTTTTAGCGGAGACTCCTACGAGCAGTACTTC. Translated, it gives CASSFFSGDSYEQYF.

This clone was seen once. The chain employs TRBV9 and TRBJ2-3, with D possibly TRBD2 on 6 matching bases. The V gene lost 3 bases and the J gene lost 0 bases, with 14 bases spanning the gap. This CDR3 comprises 16 residues. The germline gives CDR1 SGDLS, CDR2 YYNGEE. The CDR3 here is CASSANSGPSTDTQYF. Here the CDR3 DNA reads TGTGCCAGCAGCGCCAATAGCGGACCTAGCACAGATACGCAGTATTTT.

This sequence joins TRBV2 and TRBJ2-7; D ambiguous. The CDR3 loop spans 11 amino acids. Germline V CDR1 and CDR2: SNHLY, FYNNEI. V shed 7 bases and J shed 4 bases, with 8 bases lying between them. This CDR3 is CASKDIYEQYF. The CDR3 bases are TGTGCCAGCAAAGACATATACGAGCAGTACTTC. The full variable domain, its missing parts supplied by reference TRBV2 and TRBJ2-7, is EPEVTQTPSHQVTQMGQEVILRCVPISNHLYFYWYRQILGQKVEFLVSFYNNEISEKSEIFDDQFSVERPDGSNFTLKIRSTKLEDSAMYFCASKDIYEQYFGPGTRLTVT.

The gene calls are TRBV18 and TRBJ2-7, with TRBD2 matching 9 bases. This CDR3 contains 15 residues. V lost 2 bases to trimming and J lost 3 bases; unmatched junction nucleotides: 5. Germline V gene data show CDR1 as KGHSH and CDR2 as LQKENI. This CDR3 is CASSPAGTSLYEQYF. The CDR3 coding sequence is TGTGCCAGCTCACCAGCCGGGACTAGCCTCTACGAGCAGTACTTC.

The rearrangement uses TRBV2 and TRBJ1-6, with D hard to call. Germline loops: CDR1 SNHLY, CDR2 FYNNEI. Trimming removed 4 bases at V and 4 bases at J, with 11 bases between. The CDR3 extends over 15 amino acids. The CDR3 sequence is CASSAGKAYNSPLHF. The CDR3 nucleotides read TGTGCCAGCAGTGCGGGGAAGGCTTATAATTCACCCCTCCACTTT.

The J gene is TRBJ2-4, the V gene TRBV7-2; 9 nucleotides agree with TRBD1. Germline trimming cut 4 bases from V and 9 bases from J; bases unmatched to any gene: 10. The germline CDR1 and CDR2 sequences are SGHTA and FQGNSA. The CDR3 has 15 amino acids. The CDR3: CASSSIGQGRSIQYF. In nucleotides, the CDR3 is TGTGCCAGCAGCTCCATCGGACAGGGGCGCAGCATTCAGTACTTC.

The CDR3 sequence is CATSDRDTEAFF. The CDR3 DNA follows: TGTGCCACCAGTGACAGGGACACTGAAGCTTTCTTT. This sequence joins TRBV24-1 and TRBJ1-1, with D possibly TRBD1 on 5 matching bases. V was clipped by 4 bases and J by 3 bases, with 5 bases between them. Germline-derived CDR1 and CDR2 are KGHDR and SFDVKD. The CDR3 spans 12 residues.

This CDR3 is CASSQAYNEQFF. DNA for the CDR3: TGTGCCAGCAGCCAAGCTTACAATGAGCAGTTCTTC. The rearrangement links TRBV3-1 (or the pseudogene TRBV3-2) to TRBJ2-1; D call uncertain. Germline V lookup: CDR1 LGHDT, CDR2 YNNKEL (reference sequence). V lost 1 base and J 4 bases, leaving 2 bases between the germline ends. There are 12 residues in the CDR3.